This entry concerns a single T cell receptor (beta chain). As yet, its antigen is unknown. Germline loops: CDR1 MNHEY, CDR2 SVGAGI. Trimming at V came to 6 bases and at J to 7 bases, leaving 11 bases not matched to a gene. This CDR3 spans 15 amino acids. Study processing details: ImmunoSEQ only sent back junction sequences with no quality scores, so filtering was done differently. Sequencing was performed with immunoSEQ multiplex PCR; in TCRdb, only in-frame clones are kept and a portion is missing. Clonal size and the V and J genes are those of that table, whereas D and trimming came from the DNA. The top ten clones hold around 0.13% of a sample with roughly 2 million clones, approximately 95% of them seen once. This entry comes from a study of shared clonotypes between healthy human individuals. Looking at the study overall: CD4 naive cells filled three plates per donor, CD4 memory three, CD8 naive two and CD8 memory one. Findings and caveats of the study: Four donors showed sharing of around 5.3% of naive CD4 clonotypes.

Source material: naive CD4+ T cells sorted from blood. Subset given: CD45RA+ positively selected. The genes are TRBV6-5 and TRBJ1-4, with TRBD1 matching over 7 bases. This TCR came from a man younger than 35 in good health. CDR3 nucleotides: TGTGCCAGCAGCCTACAGGGGAGGTTTGGTGAAAAACTGTTTTTT. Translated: CASSLQGRFGEKLFF.